This T cell receptor (beta chain) was recorded in a study of PD-1 blockade in classical Hodgkin lymphoma. The protocol was immunoSEQ multiplex PCR, while the TCRdb copy is restricted to in-frame clones and leaves out a portion. Counted here are about 110,000 clones, 89% occurring once; the ten biggest clones make up 20%. Overall study results and limits: It was CD4+ TCR diversity, not CD8+, that rose significantly by C4D1. TCR diversity at baseline was reported to be reduced in newly diagnosed patients relative to healthy donors.

As to this clone: The antigen is not known.

After autologous stem cell transplantation all patients relapsed, and prior brentuximab vedotin exposure differed between cohorts. Unmatched junction bases numbered 10, after V lost 4 bases and J lost 7 bases. The length of the CDR3 is 14 residues. The germline V gene has CDR1 MGHRA and CDR2 YSYEKL. The receptor was isolated from a human donor with classical Hodgkin lymphoma. V and J are TRBV4-1 and TRBJ2-7; 7 bases line up with TRBD2. The sequencing here drew on peripheral blood mononuclear cells (PBMCs), taken before the second cycle of nivolumab. CDR3 in DNA: TGCGCCAGCAGCCCCCCACCGTGGGGGGGAGAGCAGTACTTC. It yields the protein CASSPPPWGGEQYF.